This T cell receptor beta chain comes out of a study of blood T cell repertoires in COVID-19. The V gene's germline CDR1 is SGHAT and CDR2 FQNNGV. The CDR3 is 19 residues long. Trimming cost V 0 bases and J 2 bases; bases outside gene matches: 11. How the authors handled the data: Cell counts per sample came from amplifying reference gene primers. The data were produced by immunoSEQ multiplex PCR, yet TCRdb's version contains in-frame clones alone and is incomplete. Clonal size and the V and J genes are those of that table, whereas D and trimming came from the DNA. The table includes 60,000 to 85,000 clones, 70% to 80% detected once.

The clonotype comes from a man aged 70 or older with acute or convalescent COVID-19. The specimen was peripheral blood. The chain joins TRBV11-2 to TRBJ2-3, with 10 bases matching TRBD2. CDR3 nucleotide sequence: TGTGCCAGCAGCTTAGATTCACGGACTAGCGGAGGAGTCACAGATACGCAGTATTTT. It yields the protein CASSLDSRTSGGVTDTQYF.